Here is one T cell receptor (beta chain) with its context. Antigen specificity is unknown. This sample's TCRbeta library carried unique molecular identifier barcodes. TCRdb recomputed calls from the PCR reads with MiXCR, one row per CDR3 protein. The data hold roughly 200,000 distinct CDR3 sequences, with roughly 10% observed a single time. This sample is part of a study of T-cell reconstitution after alpha-beta-depleted transplantation in children. General study points: The authors attributed T-cell counts and diversity one year after transplant mostly to newly produced T cells. By about two months after transplant, alpha-beta T cells reportedly arose from several hundred graft clones that had expanded. It was surviving recipient T cells and thymic progenitors that gave some patients high TCRbeta diversity at day 60.

The sequencing here drew on PBMCs, taken before TCRalphabeta/CD19-depleted stem cell transplant. The sequence derives from a child in the first two years of life with acute myeloid leukemia, due to receive a stem cell transplant.

CDR3 in amino acids: CSVDSENTEAFF. In DNA form, the CDR3 reads TGCAGCGTTGATTCGGAGAACACTGAAGCTTTCTTT. The chain uses TRBV29-1 and TRBJ1-1; D unresolved. CDR3 length: 12 amino acids. V was clipped by 3 bases and J by 1 base, with 6 bases between them. The germline CDR1 and CDR2 sequences are SQVTM and ANQGSEA.